One sample yielded the 21 T cell receptor beta chains listed below, sequenced in a study of blood T cells in healthy people across ages. Primers used in a second PCR of about 6 to 12 cycles were a sample-barcoded 5' primer and a J-beta primer mix. TCRdb reprocessed the 5' RACE reads via MiXCR and lists one record per CDR3 protein. The data contain more than 800,000 distinct CDR3 sequences, around 28% of them singletons. Sequencing was carried out using blood. The receptors derive from a woman over 75 in good health.

This clonotype was seen repeatedly, ten times or more. V and J are TRBV6-2 or TRBV6-3 and TRBJ1-5; unclear D gene. The V gene's germline CDR1 is MNHEY and CDR2 SVGEGT. The CDR3 consists of 13 residues. Trimming cost V 8 bases and J 1 base, with 9 bases left between them. The CDR3 protein is CASGPTSNQPQHF. For the CDR3, the DNA is TGTGCCAGCGGTCCCACGAGCAATCAGCCCCAGCATTTT.

V usage is TRBV6-1 and J usage is TRBJ2-1; perhaps TRBD2 as D (6 bases). V was trimmed by 8 bases and J by 8 bases, leaving 13 bases between them. Germline loops: CDR1 MNHNS, CDR2 SASEGT. CDR3 size: 12 residues. DNA for the CDR3: TGTGCCAGCTCGGGACTCGGCGATGAGCAGTTCTTC. The encoded protein is CASSGLGDEQFF.

This clonotype was detected ten times or more. The V call is TRBV5-1, the J call TRBJ2-4; 10 nucleotides match TRBD1. From germline, CDR1 is SGHRS and CDR2 YFSETQ. The CDR3 contains 22 residues. J was trimmed by 7 bases and V by 4 bases; bases with no gene match: 29. In DNA form, the CDR3 reads TGCGCCAGCAGCCCCAGTGGAGCGCCCCGAGGTTCGACAGGGGGCTCGGCGAACATTCAGTACTTC. It specifies CASSPSGAPRGSTGGSANIQYF.

This clonotype has ten or more counts. The V call is TRBV9, the J call TRBJ2-1; possibly TRBD1 for D (6 bases). The length of the CDR3 is 17 residues. Per the germline V gene, CDR1 is SGDLS and CDR2 is YYNGEE. Trimming removed 4 bases at V and 6 bases at J, with 23 bases between. The chain's CDR3 is CASSSFPGTMGPNEQFF. The CDR3, as DNA: TGTGCCAGCAGCTCATTCCCCGGGACAATGGGGCCCAATGAGCAGTTCTTC. Using reference TRBV9 and TRBJ2-1 for the parts outside the CDR3, the full variable domain is DSGVTQTPKHLITATGQRVTLRCSPRSGDLSVYWYQQSLDQGLQFLIQYYNGEERAKGNILERFSAQQFPDLHSELNLSSLELGDSALYFCASSSFPGTMGPNEQFFGPGTRLTVL.

As regards this clonotype: This may come from a read error, since a much larger clone is one base off. V is TRBV6-2 or TRBV6-3 and J is TRBJ2-5; TRBD1 is a possible D gene (6 bases). Germline V gene data show CDR1 as MNHEY and CDR2 as SVGEGT. V was clipped by 7 bases and J by 6 bases, with 21 bases between them. The CDR3 length is 15 residues. The CDR3 spells CASTNPPGVGKTQYF. DNA for the CDR3: TGTGCCAGCACCAACCCTCCAGGGGTTGGGAAGACCCAGTACTTC.

The table lists this clonotype with many counts. The chain is built from TRBV4-1 and TRBJ2-1; D gene uncertain. This CDR3 contains 15 residues. The V gene's germline CDR1 is MGHRA and CDR2 YSYEKL. The V end lost 0 bases, the J end lost 2 bases, and 8 bases lay between the germline ends. The CDR3 sequence: CASSQDRVTYNEQFF. The CDR3 coding sequence is TGCGCCAGCAGCCAAGATAGGGTGACCTACAATGAGCAGTTCTTC.

A remark on this clonotype: A much more abundant neighbour one base away suggests this may be a read error. The CDR3 reads CSASSQLAGGSGEQFF. The CDR3 DNA is TGCAGTGCTAGTTCACAATTAGCGGGGGGGAGCGGCGAGCAGTTCTTC. V is TRBV20-1 and J is TRBJ2-1; 11 nucleotides line up with TRBD2. V was pared by 3 bases and J by 10 bases, with 14 bases of the junction left unmatched. CDR1 and CDR2 from the germline V gene are DFQATT and SNEGSKA (reference sequence). The CDR3 has 16 residues.

This clonotype was seen repeatedly, ten times or more. The chain is built from TRBV20-1 and TRBJ2-5, with D perhaps matching TRBD1 or TRBD2 (5 bases each). CDR3 length: 16 amino acids. Germline V gives CDR1 DFQATT, CDR2 SNEGSKA (reference sequence). Trimming took 1 base from V and 0 from J, leaving 15 bases between them. The CDR3 DNA is TGCAGTGCTAGAGGTCCACTGGGGGTAAACCAAGAGACCCAGTACTTC. This codes for CSARGPLGVNQETQYF.

The chain couples TRBV5-4 to TRBJ1-2; possibly TRBD1 for D (6 bases). The V end lost 3 bases, the J end lost 6 bases, and 12 bases lay between the germline ends. CDR1 and CDR2 (germline): SGHNT, YYREEE (reference sequence). This CDR3 comprises 13 residues. CDR3 residues: CASSSGTKDGYTF. The CDR3 nucleotides read TGTGCCAGCAGCTCCGGGACAAAAGATGGCTACACCTTC.

The table lists this clonotype with many counts. The chain combines TRBV4-2 with TRBJ1-6, with D unresolved. This CDR3 contains 14 residues. Trimming left V 1 base short and J 5 bases short, with 6 bases between. Germline V gene sequence: CDR1 LGHNA, CDR2 YNFKEQ. In nucleotides, the CDR3 is TGTGCCAGCAGCCAAGCGTCCAATAATTCACCCCTCCACTTT. Translated: CASSQASNNSPLHF.

CDR3 region: CASSYGGLAGGPLQETQYF. The CDR3 DNA sequence: TGTGCCAGCAGTTACGGAGGACTAGCGGGGGGGCCCCTCCAAGAGACCCAGTACTTC. The rearrangement uses TRBV6-2 or TRBV6-3 and TRBJ2-5; 15 bases align to TRBD2. The CDR3 is 19 residues long. Trimming took 2 bases from V and 1 from J; bases not matched to a gene: 8. Per the germline V gene, CDR1 is MNHEY and CDR2 is SVGEGT.

In its sample, this clonotype was seen a few times. V is TRBV5-6 and J is TRBJ2-1, with D perhaps being TRBD1 or TRBD2 (5 bases each). This CDR3 contains 12 residues. Trimming shortened V by 3 bases and J by 9 bases, and 10 bases separated the two germline ends. Germline V gene lookup returns CDR1 SGHDT and CDR2 YYEEEE. Here the CDR3 DNA reads TGTGCCAGCAGCTCCACCGGGACTGAGCAGTTCTTC. Amino acids: CASSSTGTEQFF.

There are a few counts of this clonotype. Given a much more abundant clone one base away, this may be a read error. The CDR3 is CRARPGVDEQFF. In nucleotides, the CDR3 is TGCAGGGCTAGACCCGGGGTAGATGAGCAGTTCTTC. J is TRBJ2-1 and V is TRBV20-1, with D perhaps TRBD2 (5 bases). The CDR3 sequence is 12 residues long. The V gene's germline CDR1 is DFQATT and CDR2 SNEGSKA (reference sequence).

The CDR3 spells CSASRDTFSNQPQHF. The CDR3 bases are TGCAGTGCTAGCCGGGACACTTTTAGCAATCAGCCCCAGCATTTT. The chain is built from TRBV20-1 and TRBJ1-5; tentatively, D is TRBD1 (6 bases). V was pared by 3 bases and J by 0 bases, with 12 bases between. The germline V gene has CDR1 DFQATT and CDR2 SNEGSKA (reference sequence). CDR3 length: 15 amino acids.

The chain employs TRBV2 and TRBJ1-2; D ambiguous. This CDR3 has 12 amino acids. The V gene lost 6 bases and the J gene lost 4 bases, with 9 bases spanning the gap. In germline, CDR1 is SNHLY, CDR2 FYNNEI. The CDR3 region has the DNA TGTGCCAGCAGGGATAACTTCTATGGCTACACCTTC. This sequence encodes CASRDNFYGYTF.

In the case of this clonotype: One end of the junction is discordant with germline, which a read error may explain. The rearrangement joins TRBV3-1 to TRBJ2-1; no clear D. Germline lookup yields CDR1 LGHDT and CDR2 YNNKEL (reference sequence). This CDR3 comprises 11 residues. CDR3 sequence (DNA): TGTGTCAGCAGCCAATACGGGGAGCAGTTCTTC. It yields the protein CVSSQYGEQFF.

Many counts were recorded for this clonotype. V and J are TRBV6-2 or TRBV6-3 and TRBJ2-5; D is perhaps TRBD1 (6 bases). Germline CDR1 MNHEY, CDR2 SVGEGT. The CDR3 is made up of 17 amino acids. Deletions cut 6 bases from V and 1 base from J, with 21 bases between. The CDR3 DNA reads as TGTGCCAGCAGCAAAGGTTCTACAGGGAGCTTCCAAGAGACCCAGTACTTC. Protein product: CASSKGSTGSFQETQYF.

V usage is TRBV14 and J usage is TRBJ2-2; D is perhaps TRBD1 (5 bases). This CDR3 spans 13 amino acids. V dropped 6 bases and J dropped 5 bases, with 10 bases sitting between them. From germline, CDR1 is SGHDN and CDR2 FVKESK. CDR3 in DNA: TGTGCCAGCAGACCTCGGACAACCGGGGAGCTGTTTTTT. It codes for CASRPRTTGELFF.

This clonotype was seen more than once but under ten times. The rearrangement links TRBV27 to TRBJ1-6; TRBD1 agrees at 7 bases. Germline V gene data show CDR1 as MNHEY and CDR2 as SMNVEV (reference sequence). The CDR3 has 14 residues. Trimming took 4 bases from V and 9 from J; bases not matched to a gene: 6. CDR3 in DNA: TGTGCCAGCAGTTCCGGGACAGTTATTTCACCCCTCCACTTT. This gives the protein CASSSGTVISPLHF.

The rearrangement joins TRBV27 to TRBJ2-3; the match to TRBD2 covers 11 bases. In germline, CDR1 is MNHEY, CDR2 SMNVEV (reference sequence). V shed 8 bases and J 2 bases; nucleotides not matched to a gene: 6. The CDR3 has 15 residues. The CDR3 region has the DNA TGTGCCAGCGGAACACTAGCGGGGGACACAGATACGCAGTATTTT. Amino acids: CASGTLAGDTDTQYF.

Many counts were recorded for this clonotype. The chain joins TRBV7-8 to TRBJ1-2; TRBD1 agrees at 9 bases. Germline loops: CDR1 SGHVS, CDR2 FQNEAQ. The J segment lost 1 base and the V segment lost 5 bases, leaving 5 bases of the junction unmatched. The CDR3 extends over 15 amino acids. CDR3 nucleotide sequence: TGTGCCAGCAGCGGTCGGACAGGGGTTAACTATGGCTACACCTTC. The encoded protein is CASSGRTGVNYGYTF.